This passage covers 18 T cell receptor beta chains from one sample sequenced in a study of beta chain features in type 1 diabetes. The entirety of the isolated RNA underwent reverse transcription, so expressed TCRB transcripts were sequenced. Measured with immunoSEQ multiplex PCR; TCRdb has only the in-frame clones, and not every one. The data hold some 100,000 clones, with almost 40% observed a single time. The sequenced material came from stem cell memory CD4+ T cells from blood. The receptors here all came from a woman aged 18 to 35 in good health.

V gene TRBV18 combines with J gene TRBJ1-5, with D hard to call. The CDR3 totals 12 residues. V was trimmed by 3 bases and J by 9 bases, leaving 9 bases between them. Germline CDR1 reads KGHSH; CDR2 reads LQKENI. DNA for the CDR3: TGTGCCAGCTCACCGACCCTAGGGCCCCAGCATTTT. This gives the protein CASSPTLGPQHF. The whole variable domain, filled in from reference TRBV18 and TRBJ1-5, reads NAGVMQNPRHLVRRRGQEARLRCSPMKGHSHVYWYRQLPEEGLKFMVYLQKENIIDESGMPKERFSAEFPKEGPSILRIQQVVRGDSAAYFCASSPTLGPQHFGDGTRLSIL.

This chain connects TRBV7-9 to TRBJ1-2, with D hard to call. Germline values: CDR1 SEHNR, CDR2 FQNEAQ (reference sequence). CDR3 size: 13 residues. With 7 bases removed from V and 2 bases from J, the gap between germline ends came to 11 bases. CDR3 amino acids: CASTKGGNYGYTF. The CDR3, as DNA: TGTGCCAGCACCAAAGGCGGGAACTATGGCTACACCTTC.

This clone was counted between two and nine times. This chain joins TRBV6-6 and TRBJ2-5; 13 positions match TRBD2. Germline CDR1 MNHNY, CDR2 SVGAGI (reference sequence). J lost 4 bases, V lost 6 bases, and 8 bases had no gene match. The CDR3 loop spans 16 amino acids. The CDR3 DNA sequence: TGTGCCAGCAGGCCTGGACTAGCGGGAGCACGAGAGACCCAGTACTTC. Translated, it gives CASRPGLAGARETQYF.

The sample holds one count of this clone. The chain employs TRBV12-2 and TRBJ1-5; the D call in the table, TRBD1, was not verified against the DNA. TRBV12-2 is designated a pseudogene. There are 16 residues in the CDR3. The CDR3 loop reads CASRSVDRVGCQPQHF. The CDR3, as DNA: TGTGCAAGTCGCTCGGTGGACAGGGTGGGGTGTCAGCCCCAGCATTTT.

The V and J genes are TRBV7-3 and TRBJ2-1; the match to TRBD1 covers 8 bases. CDR3 length equals 17 residues. Germline V gives CDR1 SGHTA, CDR2 FQGTGA. Unmatched junction bases numbered 13, after V lost 5 bases and J lost 4 bases. CDR3 loop: CASSLHPDRVGYNEQFF. CDR3 bases: TGTGCCAGCAGCCTCCATCCGGACAGGGTTGGGTACAATGAGCAGTTCTTC.

This sequence joins TRBV28 and TRBJ2-1, with D tentatively TRBD1 (6 bases). The CDR3 has 17 amino acids. Trimming took 5 bases from V and 9 from J, leaving 26 bases between them. Germline V lookup: CDR1 MDHEN, CDR2 SYDVKM. The DNA of the CDR3 is TGTGCCAGCAGTCCTATTCCAGGGACAAAATCTACAAGTGAGCAGTTCTTC. The encoded protein is CASSPIPGTKSTSEQFF.

The CDR3 DNA follows: TGTGCCAGCAGTCGGACTAGCGGTGAGCAGTTCTTC. Its protein product is CASSRTSGEQFF. The chain employs TRBV2 and TRBJ2-1; 10 nucleotides align to TRBD2. Unmatched junction bases numbered 1, after V lost 5 bases and J lost 9 bases. Germline V lookup: CDR1 SNHLY, CDR2 FYNNEI. This CDR3 has 12 amino acids.

This clone showed up just a few times. The gene calls are TRBV4-3 and TRBJ2-7, with 14 nucleotides matching TRBD2. CDR1 is LGHNA and CDR2 is YSLEER in the germline V gene. There are 17 residues in the CDR3. With 1 base clipped from V and 0 bases from J, the junction kept 2 bases outside the gene matches. CDR3 region: CASSQGTSGRYSYEQYF. The CDR3 DNA sequence: TGCGCCAGCAGCCAAGGGACTAGCGGGAGGTACTCCTACGAGCAGTACTTC.

The CDR3 DNA is TGTGCCAGCTCCGCCAGCTCCTACGAGCAGTACTTC. As protein: CASSASSYEQYF. This chain joins TRBV10-3 and TRBJ2-7; D ambiguous. CDR3 length: 12 amino acids. Germline V gene data show CDR1 as ENHRY and CDR2 as SYGVKD. V was shortened by 10 bases and J by 0 bases, with 10 bases between the two germline ends.

The chain couples TRBV6-6 to TRBJ1-2, with 9 nucleotides matching TRBD1. Germline CDR1 and CDR2: MNHNY and SVGAGI (reference sequence). The trim removed 5 bases at V and 8 bases at J, leaving 9 bases unmatched. The CDR3 is 14 residues long. The CDR3 coding sequence is TGTGCCAGCAGTCCCGGGACAGGGCGTTTGGGCTACACCTTC. This sequence encodes CASSPGTGRLGYTF.

The chain combines TRBV5-4 with TRBJ2-7, with D unresolved. Germline V gene data show CDR1 as SGHNT and CDR2 as YYREEE (reference sequence). Between the trimmed V and J ends, which lost 0 bases and 5 bases, there was a span of 9 bases. The CDR3 is 13 residues long. This CDR3 is CASSLDQIHEQYF. CDR3 coding DNA: TGTGCCAGCAGCTTGGATCAGATCCACGAGCAGTACTTC. The whole variable domain, filled in from reference TRBV5-4 and TRBJ2-7, reads ETGVTQSPTHLIKTRGQQVTLRCSSQSGHNTVSWYQQALGQGPQFIFQYYREEENGRGNFPPRFSGLQFPNYSSELNVNALELDDSALYLCASSLDQIHEQYFGPGTRLTVT.

The rearrangement uses TRBV5-1 and TRBJ2-1, with TRBD2 identical over 7 bases. CDR3 length: 16 residues. From germline, CDR1 is SGHRS and CDR2 YFSETQ. The ends lost 7 bases at V and 3 bases at J; junction bases unmatched: 13. The DNA for the CDR3 is TGCGCCAGCGGATCAGCGGGAACGGGGGGCTACAATGAGCAGTTCTTC. Translated, it gives CASGSAGTGGYNEQFF.

The chain employs TRBV29-1 and TRBJ2-2, with a tentative D call TRBD1 (6 bases). CDR3 length equals 14 residues. Between the trimmed V and J ends, which lost 6 bases and 5 bases, there was a span of 16 bases. In germline, CDR1 is SQVTM, CDR2 ANQGSEA. DNA for the CDR3: TGCAGCGTGACCGGGACATTAAAAACCGGGGAGCTGTTTTTT. As protein: CSVTGTLKTGELFF.

The chain links TRBV21-1 to TRBJ2-7; the table's D call TRBD1 went unverified against the DNA. TRBV21-1 is described as a pseudogene. CDR3 length: 15 residues. CDR3: CASSPQETGFYEQYF. The CDR3 DNA follows: TGTGCCAGCAGCCCTCAGGAGACAGGGTTCTACGAGCAGTACTTC.

This clone was counted between two and nine times. The DNA for the CDR3 is TGCAGTGTGGCTTCCTACGAGCAGTACTTC. It specifies CSVASYEQYF. This chain uses TRBV20-1 with TRBJ2-7; D unclear. Per the germline V gene, CDR1 is DFQATT and CDR2 is SNEGSKA (reference sequence). The CDR3 spans 10 residues. Deletions cut 7 bases from V and 1 base from J, with 5 bases between.

This clone was seen more than once but under ten times. As DNA, the CDR3 is TGTGCCACCAGCAGAGATCTGCAGGGCTACGAGCAGTACTTC. Its protein is CATSRDLQGYEQYF. V gene TRBV15 combines with J gene TRBJ2-7, with D perhaps matching TRBD1 (5 bases). This CDR3 region has 14 residues. V shed 0 bases and J shed 3 bases, with 9 bases lying between them. Germline V lookup: CDR1 LNHNV, CDR2 YYDKDF (reference sequence).

This chain uses TRBV28 with TRBJ1-2, with a weak D call TRBD1 (5 bases). This CDR3 spans 12 amino acids. Looked up from germline, CDR1 is MDHEN and CDR2 is SYDVKM. Trimming cost V 5 bases and J 7 bases, with 11 bases left between them. The CDR3 reads CASSTRQFGYTF. DNA for the CDR3: TGTGCCAGCAGTACCAGACAGTTTGGCTACACCTTC.

This rearrangement joins TRBV30 to TRBJ2-5; D is possibly TRBD2 (7 bases). Trimming took 1 base from V and 10 from J, leaving 19 bases between them. The CDR3 extends over 14 amino acids. Germline CDR1 is GTSNPN and CDR2 is SVGIG (reference sequence). The CDR3 DNA is TGTGCCTGGAGTGGCGGGGGCTCCCACACTAGCCAGTACTTC. This codes for CAWSGGGSHTSQYF. Complete variable domain (other parts from reference TRBV30 and TRBJ2-5): SQTIHQWPATLVQPVGSPLSLECTVEGTSNPNLYWYRQAAGRGLQLLFYSVGIGQISSEVPQNLSASRPQDRQFILSSKKLLLSDSGFYLCAWSGGGSHTSQYFGPGTRLLVL.